This T cell receptor (beta chain) was identified in a study of T cell repertoires in cytomegalovirus infection. Overall study results and limits: There were HLA-C-restricted CMV-specific TCR beta clonotypes dominating the ex vivo response.

Looked up from germline, CDR1 is SEHNR and CDR2 is FQNEAQ (reference sequence). V shed 3 bases and J shed 5 bases, with 11 bases lying between them. The CDR3 has 14 residues. TCRdb ran MiXCR on the reads and lists one entry per CDR3 protein. The sample shows about 220,000 distinct CDR3 sequences, less than 50% of them seen only once. To note about this clonotype: Antigen specificity is unknown.

Material: CD8+ T cells from cultured PBMCs, obtained from culture after CMV antigen stimulation. The receptor was derived from a human donor in good health (CMV status not recorded). Some clones in this sample may be carry-over from other donors' samples. V gene TRBV7-9 combines with J gene TRBJ1-5; tentative D call: TRBD1 (6 bases). Written as DNA, the CDR3 is TGTGCCAGCAGCTTTAAGGGGGGGGATCAGCCCCAGCATTTT. Amino acids: CASSFKGGDQPQHF.